Listed here are 8 T cell receptor beta chains from one sample, sequenced in a study of CD8 T cells in ankylosing spondylitis. Study-level findings and limits: A TCR beta motif made of fewer than ten highly homologous variants seemed typical of ankylosing spondylitis blood.

The antigens for these receptors are not known. A single record per CDR3 protein comes from TCRdb applying MiXCR to the 5' RACE reads. The table has about 500,000 distinct CDR3 sequences, over 4% seen once. Sequenced input: blood, either unsorted or a sorted T cell fraction (not recorded which). Receptors originate from a male donor with ankylosing spondylitis.

The sample holds a few counts of this clonotype. The chain joins TRBV7-9 to TRBJ2-4; 8 positions match TRBD2. Looked up from germline, CDR1 is SEHNR and CDR2 is FQNEAQ (reference sequence). The CDR3 is 17 residues long. V dropped 3 bases and J dropped 1; count of bases not matched to a gene: 8. Here the CDR3 reads CASSFLVPGGAKNIQYF. In DNA, the CDR3 is TGTGCCAGCAGCTTTCTAGTCCCGGGAGGGGCCAAAAACATTCAGTACTTC.

This clonotype was observed many times. V and J are TRBV20-1 and TRBJ1-4; D uncertain. V was cut by 3 bases and J by 3 bases, with 14 bases left in between. The germline gives CDR1 DFQATT, CDR2 SNEGSKA (reference sequence). The CDR3 extends over 15 amino acids. In DNA form, the CDR3 reads TGCAGTGCTAGTTTAGAGACGTTGGCTAATGAAAAACTGTTTTTT. This translates into CSASLETLANEKLFF.

This clonotype was seen at least ten times. The junction departs from germline at one end; a sequencing error may be responsible. The chain has TRBV29-1 and TRBJ1-1; perhaps TRBD1 as D (5 bases). The germline V gene encodes CDR1 SQVTM and CDR2 ANQGSEA. CDR3 length equals 14 residues. CDR3 nucleotides: TGCAGCGTGGAAGTGAGGGGCATGAACACTGAAGCTTTCTTT. Translation gives CSVEVRGMNTEAFF.

The table lists this clonotype with many counts. DNA of the CDR3: TGCAGTGCTAGAGATGCGGCATCTGGGATAAACGAGCAGTACTTC. It is translated as CSARDAASGINEQYF. V and J are TRBV20-1 and TRBJ2-7; no firm D call. With 0 bases removed from V and 5 bases from J, the gap between germline ends came to 17 bases. The CDR3 is made up of 15 amino acids. Germline lookup yields CDR1 DFQATT and CDR2 SNEGSKA (reference sequence).

This clonotype was seen at least ten times. This rearrangement joins TRBV5-1 to TRBJ1-1; no clear D gene. CDR1 and CDR2 from the germline V gene are SGHRS and YFSETQ. The CDR3 runs 14 residues. Trimming took 5 bases from V and 0 from J, leaving 11 bases between them. CDR3 bases: TGCGCCAGCAGAATGGAAACGATGAACACTGAAGCTTTCTTT. It codes for CASRMETMNTEAFF.

This clonotype was found many times. V and J are TRBV7-9 and TRBJ1-3; D not certain. The V end was cut by 7 bases, the J end by 0 bases, with 10 bases between. This CDR3 region has 14 residues. The germline gives CDR1 SEHNR, CDR2 FQNEAQ (reference sequence). CDR3 DNA sequence: TGTGCCAGCAACCTGGACGGCTCTGGAAACACCATATATTTT. The encoded protein is CASNLDGSGNTIYF.

V usage is TRBV4-2 and J usage is TRBJ1-4, with 7 bases that match TRBD1. The V segment lost 4 bases and the J segment 8 bases; nucleotides outside the gene matches: 4. The V gene's germline CDR1 is LGHNA and CDR2 YNFKEQ. This CDR3 has 13 amino acids. CDR3 residues: CASSREGAEKLFF. The CDR3 DNA follows: TGTGCCAGCAGCCGGGAGGGGGCGGAAAAACTGTTTTTT.

There are many counts of this clonotype. This chain links TRBV7-2 with TRBJ2-5; D could derive from TRBD1 or TRBD2 (6 bases each). Germline CDR1 is SGHTA and CDR2 is FQGNSA. This CDR3 has 14 amino acids. V dropped 1 base and J dropped 6 bases, with 12 bases sitting between them. The CDR3 is CASSLERGVKTQYF. The DNA of the CDR3 is TGTGCCAGCAGCTTAGAAAGGGGGGTGAAGACCCAGTACTTC.